The next 5 T cell receptor beta chains were all read from a single sample in a study of post-analysis software for immune sequencing data. General study points: Patients showed TRBV5-6, TRBV5-1 and TRBV20-1 among four to six TRBV segments more frequent than in controls.

Their target antigens are unknown. TCR beta cDNA libraries had unique molecular identifiers. TCRdb reanalysed the PCR reads using MiXCR and keeps one entry per CDR3 protein. The sample contains about 800,000 distinct CDR3 sequences, roughly 30% of which appear only once. Sequenced: blood. The receptors were sampled from a girl aged 5 to 17 with multiple sclerosis.

This clonotype was recorded at least ten times. V is TRBV7-8 and J is TRBJ2-7; tentative D call: TRBD1 (6 bases). This CDR3 region has 13 residues. Germline values: CDR1 SGHVS, CDR2 FQNEAQ. Trimming pared 5 bases from V and 2 bases from J, leaving 10 bases between. The CDR3 DNA reads as TGTGCCAGCAGCCCCGACAGGACCTACGAGCAGTACTTC. Its translation: CASSPDRTYEQYF.

In its sample, this clonotype was seen a few times. The chain combines TRBV7-9 with TRBJ2-7, with 7 bases that match TRBD2. CDR1 and CDR2 from the germline V gene are SEHNR and FQNEAQ (reference sequence). J gave up 5 bases and V 3 bases, and 1 base lay outside the gene matches. There are 12 residues in the CDR3. The CDR3 DNA follows: TGTGCCAGCAGCTTGGGACTAAACGAGCAGTACTTC. Its protein product is CASSLGLNEQYF.

V usage is TRBV5-5 and J usage is TRBJ2-1; perhaps TRBD2 as D (5 bases). Trimming removed 4 bases from V and 4 bases from J, with 18 bases in between. The CDR3 consists of 16 residues. CDR1 SGHKS and CDR2 YYEKEE come from the germline V gene (reference sequence). The CDR3 sequence is CASSLSGVLGYNEQFF. CDR3 bases: TGTGCCAGCAGCCTCTCCGGGGTCCTGGGGTACAATGAGCAGTTCTTC. The full variable domain, rest sourced from reference TRBV5-5 and TRBJ2-1, is DAGVTQSPTHLIKTRGQQVTLRCSPISGHKSVSWYQQVLGQGPQFIFQYYEKEERGRGNFPDRFSARQFPNYSSELNVNALLLGDSALYLCASSLSGVLGYNEQFFGPGTRLTVL.

J is TRBJ2-1 and V is TRBV7-9; the match to TRBD2 covers 12 bases. The CDR3 is 15 residues long. Trimming cost V 6 bases and J 7 bases; bases outside gene matches: 7. The germline CDR1 and CDR2 sequences are SEHNR and FQNEAQ (reference sequence). The DNA for the CDR3 is TGTGCCAGCAGGCCGACTAGCGGGGGAGTTAATGAGCAGTTCTTC. It yields the protein CASRPTSGGVNEQFF.

The table lists this clonotype with a few counts. The genes are TRBV25-1 and TRBJ2-3, with 12 bases matching TRBD1. Trimming took 5 bases from V and 6 from J; bases not matched to a gene: 6. This CDR3 is 15 amino acids long. From germline, CDR1 is MGHDK and CDR2 SYGVNS. The CDR3 DNA is TGTGCCAGCAGTTACGGGACAGGGGGCTCGGATACGCAGTATTTT. This encodes CASSYGTGGSDTQYF.